Listed below are T cell receptor beta chains from one sample, sequenced in a study of post-analysis software for immune sequencing data. TCRdb passed the PCR reads through MiXCR, listing each CDR3 protein once. The sample comprises 450,000 to 700,000 distinct CDR3 sequences, roughly 45% of which are singletons, and about 1.5% rests with the top ten. Sample: blood. The receptors shown here come from a girl under 18 with multiple sclerosis. Both conserved end residues are part of each CDR3. A D gene is named only where the DNA matches it firmly. The size field is filled for only some rows; it gives once, few, many or a size class.

TGCGCCAGCAGCCAGGAAATTTCAGGGGGCGCGTACTATGGCTACACCTTC	CASSQEISGGAYYGYTF	few	TRBV4-1	TRBD1	TRBJ1-2
TGTGCCAGCAGTTCCCCGCAAGACCGGGACAGGGGGCTGGGCTACACCTTC	CASSSPQDRDRGLGYTF	few	TRBV12-3/TRBV12-4	TRBD1	TRBJ1-2
TGTGCCAGCAGCTTCGGACAGGGCCCTGAAGCTTTCTTT	CASSFGQGPEAFF	few	TRBV7-2	TRBD1	TRBJ1-1
TGTGCCAGCAGCCAAGCCCGGGGGGGCCGCGCAGATACGCAGTATTTT	CASSQARGGRADTQYF	NA	TRBV4-2	TRBD2	TRBJ2-3
TGTGCCAGCAGTTTAGTGCGAGACAATGAGCAGTTCTTC	CASSLVRDNEQFF	few	TRBV12-3/TRBV12-4	NA	TRBJ2-1
TGTGCCAGCAGTGACTCCCCAAGGGACGGAGATACGCAGTATTTT	CASSDSPRDGDTQYF	few	TRBV6-4	NA	TRBJ2-3
TGTGCCAGCAGTCTCCTCGTGGGACCTCCCTCCTACGAGCAGTACTTC	CASSLLVGPPSYEQYF	NA	TRBV6-6	NA	TRBJ2-7
TGTGCCAGCAGCTTATCGGGACAGGGGGGACTTGAGCAGTACTTC	CASSLSGQGGLEQYF	NA	TRBV7-2	TRBD1	TRBJ2-7
TGCGCCAGCAGCCTCCCGAGGGGTGCCACAGATACGCAGTATTTT	CASSLPRGATDTQYF	NA	TRBV4-1	NA	TRBJ2-3
TGTGCCAGCAGTGAGAATAGCCTGAATGAGCAGTTCTTC	CASSENSLNEQFF	few	TRBV25-1	NA	TRBJ2-1
TGTGCCAGCAGTTACGAGGGGGGGGCCTACGAGCAGTACTTC	CASSYEGGAYEQYF	NA	TRBV6-6	NA	TRBJ2-7
TGTGCCAGCAGCCCTCGGGGCTATTCCTACGGCTACACCTTC	CASSPRGYSYGYTF	NA	TRBV14	NA	TRBJ1-2
TGTGCCAGCAGCCAAGACAGGGTGACGGAGACCCAGTACTTC	CASSQDRVTETQYF	NA	TRBV7-6	TRBD1	TRBJ2-5
TGTGCCAGCAGCCCCCACGGGACAGGGGGCTACGAGCAGTACTTC	CASSPHGTGGYEQYF	few	TRBV5-6	TRBD1	TRBJ2-7
TGTGCCAGCAGCTCGCAGGGGCGCACTGAAGCTTTCTTT	CASSSQGRTEAFF	NA	TRBV7-3	NA	TRBJ1-1
TGCAGTGCCTACGACCGGGCAGGGAAAATGTACGAGCAGTACTTC	CSAYDRAGKMYEQYF	NA	TRBV20-1	NA	TRBJ2-7
TGTGCCAGCAGTTTTTCAGCGGGGTTCACAGATACGCAGTATTTT	CASSFSAGFTDTQYF	NA	TRBV27	TRBD2	TRBJ2-3
TGCAGTGCTCCGGGACCGCATTCACCCCTCCACTTT	CSAPGPHSPLHF	NA	TRBV20-1	NA	TRBJ1-6
TGTGCCAGCTCACCACCAGTAGGAACGTACGAGCAGTACTTC	CASSPPVGTYEQYF	NA	TRBV18	NA	TRBJ2-7
TGTGCCAGCAGTCGGGCCCGGGCAGATACGCAGTATTTT	CASSRARADTQYF	NA	TRBV12-3/TRBV12-4	NA	TRBJ2-3
TGTGCCTGGGCGGCGTGGGGAGAGGGGGATGGCTACACCTTC	CAWAAWGEGDGYTF	NA	TRBV30	NA	TRBJ1-2
TGTGCCAGCTCACGACTCACAGATACGCAGTATTTT	CASSRLTDTQYF	few	TRBV18	NA	TRBJ2-3
TGCAGCACTCCCCCGGGGCCCTACAATGAGCAGTTCTTC	CSTPPGPYNEQFF	NA	TRBV29-1	NA	TRBJ2-1
TGTGCCAGCAGCTTGACAGGGGGCGCCGAGGTTGGCAATCAGCCCCAGCATTTT	CASSLTGGAEVGNQPQHF	NA	TRBV7-2	TRBD1	TRBJ1-5
TGTGCCAGCAGTTTTGGGGCGGGCATGAACACTGAAGCTTTCTTT	CASSFGAGMNTEAFF	NA	TRBV12-3/TRBV12-4	NA	TRBJ1-1
TGTGCCAGCAGTGCCCCCCCGGGACAGGAGACCTACGAGCAGTACTTC	CASSAPPGQETYEQYF	few	TRBV28	TRBD1	TRBJ2-7
TGCGCCAGCAGCCAAGATATTGCCACGCAGTGGACCCAGTACTTC	CASSQDIATQWTQYF	NA	TRBV4-1	NA	TRBJ2-5
TGTGCCGCGAGCCCCATGGCTTTTACAGATACGCAGTATTTT	CAASPMAFTDTQYF	NA	TRBV6-5	NA	TRBJ2-3
TGTGCCAGCAGCCCGCGGGGGGGCCACGAAGAGACCCAGTACTTC	CASSPRGGHEETQYF	NA	TRBV7-7	TRBD2	TRBJ2-5
TGTGCCAGCACCTCGGGTGATTTTGGCTCTCTAAACTATGGCTACACCTTC	CASTSGDFGSLNYGYTF	NA	TRBV3-1	NA	TRBJ1-2
TGTGCCACCGCTAACGACAGGAGGGGGGGCGAGCAGTACTTC	CATANDRRGGEQYF	NA	TRBV15	NA	TRBJ2-7
TGTGCCAGCTCATTCATCGCTCTAGCGGGGGGCTACAATGAGCAGTTCTTC	CASSFIALAGGYNEQFF	NA	TRBV18	TRBD2	TRBJ2-1
TGTGCCAGCAGTCCTATGAGGGCTAGGGAGACCCAGTACTTC	CASSPMRARETQYF	NA	TRBV12-3/TRBV12-4	NA	TRBJ2-5
TGTGCCACCAGGAACGGGCGGGGGCCGGGCGAAAAACTGTTTTTT	CATRNGRGPGEKLFF	few	TRBV15	NA	TRBJ1-4
TGCAGTGCTAGAGAAAGCGGACTATCCTACGAGCAGTACTTC	CSARESGLSYEQYF	NA	TRBV20-1	NA	TRBJ2-7
TGTGCCAGCAGTTTACGGGGGGGCAGTATCGATGAGCAGTTCTTC	CASSLRGGSIDEQFF	NA	TRBV12-3/TRBV12-4	TRBD2	TRBJ2-1
TGCAGTCTTTCGGGGACTAGCTTAGATACGCAGTATTTT	CSLSGTSLDTQYF	once	TRBV20-1	TRBD2	TRBJ2-3
TGTGCCAGCAGGCAAAGCGGGGCCGGCAATTACGAGCAGTACTTC	CASRQSGAGNYEQYF	NA	TRBV7-9	TRBD2	TRBJ2-7
TGTGCCAGCAGCTTAATGGGGGGCAGGAAGTACCAAGAGACCCAGTACTTC	CASSLMGGRKYQETQYF	NA	TRBV11-3	NA	TRBJ2-5
TGCAGCGTTGTTCCCGCAGGGGGCCTCAATGAGCAGTTCTTC	CSVVPAGGLNEQFF	few	TRBV29-1	TRBD1	TRBJ2-1
TGCGCCAGCAGCGACCGGGACAGGGGACTCGATGAGCAGTTCTTC	CASSDRDRGLDEQFF	NA	TRBV5-1	TRBD1	TRBJ2-1
TGTGCCAGCAGCCAACTCCGTTCCACAGATACGCAGTATTTT	CASSQLRSTDTQYF	NA	TRBV14	NA	TRBJ2-3
TGTGCCAGCAGTTATAGAGGCTCGCAGTTCTTC	CASSYRGSQFF	few	TRBV6-6	NA	TRBJ2-1
TGCAGCGTCCTCTTAGCGGGAATCTCCTACGAGCAGTACTTC	CSVLLAGISYEQYF	few	TRBV29-1	TRBD2	TRBJ2-7
TGTGCCAGCTCCTTTCAGGCGGGCTACGAGCAGTACTTC	CASSFQAGYEQYF	NA	TRBV12-3/TRBV12-4	NA	TRBJ2-7
TGTGCCAGTGCGACTAGCGGAGGGGTTACGTTCTTC	CASATSGGVTFF	NA	TRBV6-1	TRBD2	TRBJ2-1
TGTGCCAGCAGCCAAGGTAGCGGGATCTACAATGAGCAGTTCTTC	CASSQGSGIYNEQFF	NA	TRBV3-1	TRBD2	TRBJ2-1
TGTGCCAGCAGCGTAGGGCCGGGACAGTCTGAAAAACTGTTTTTT	CASSVGPGQSEKLFF	few	TRBV9	TRBD1	TRBJ1-4
TGCGCCAGCAGCCAAGAGTGGTTGGTGGATACGCAGTATTTT	CASSQEWLVDTQYF	few	TRBV4-1	NA	TRBJ2-3
TGCGCCAGCAGCCAAGATCAGGACTATAAAGGAGCTTTCTTT	CASSQDQDYKGAFF	NA	TRBV4-1	NA	TRBJ1-1
TGTGCCAGCAGCGCAGACATGTACAGGGATGAGCAGTTCTTC	CASSADMYRDEQFF	few	TRBV7-9	NA	TRBJ2-1
TGTGCCAGCAGCGGACAGCGATCCGCAAGGGACGAGCAGTACTTC	CASSGQRSARDEQYF	few	TRBV5-6	NA	TRBJ2-7
TGTGCCAGCAGTTTTGCGAGGGGTGGGCAGTACTTC	CASSFARGGQYF	few	TRBV12-3/TRBV12-4	NA	TRBJ2-5
TGTGCCAGCAGCCCAACCCCCCAGTTTCAAGAGACCCAGTACTTC	CASSPTPQFQETQYF	NA	TRBV7-3	NA	TRBJ2-5
TGCGCCAGCAGCCAAGGGGACAGGATGGTTGGGTATGGCTACACCTTC	CASSQGDRMVGYGYTF	NA	TRBV4-1	TRBD1	TRBJ1-2
TGTGCCAGCAGCGCCGCAGACCCCGCAACTAATGAAAAACTGTTTTTT	CASSAADPATNEKLFF	NA	TRBV9	NA	TRBJ1-4
TGTGCCAGCAGTTGGCTGAGCACAGATGTGCAATATTTT	CASSWLSTDVQYF	once	TRBV12-3/TRBV12-4	NA	TRBJ2-3
TGTGCCAGCAGTTACCCGGGGGTGGGGAAAGAGACCCAGTACTTC	CASSYPGVGKETQYF	NA	TRBV6-2/TRBV6-3	NA	TRBJ2-5
TGTGCCAGCAGCCCTGGCGGTCCTGAGCAGTTCTTC	CASSPGGPEQFF	few	TRBV7-9	NA	TRBJ2-1